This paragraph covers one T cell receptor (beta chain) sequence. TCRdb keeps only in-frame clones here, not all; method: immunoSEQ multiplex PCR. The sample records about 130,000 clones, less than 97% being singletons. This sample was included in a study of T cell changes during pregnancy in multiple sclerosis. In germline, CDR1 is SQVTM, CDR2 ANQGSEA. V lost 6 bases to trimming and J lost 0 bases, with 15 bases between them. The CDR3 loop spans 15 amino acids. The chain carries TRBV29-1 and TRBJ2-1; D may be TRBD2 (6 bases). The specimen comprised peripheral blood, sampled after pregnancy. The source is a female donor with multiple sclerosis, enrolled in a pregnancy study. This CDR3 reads CSVAPSGGSYNEQFF. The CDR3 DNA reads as TGCAGCGTGGCCCCGTCCGGGGGCTCCTACAATGAGCAGTTCTTC.